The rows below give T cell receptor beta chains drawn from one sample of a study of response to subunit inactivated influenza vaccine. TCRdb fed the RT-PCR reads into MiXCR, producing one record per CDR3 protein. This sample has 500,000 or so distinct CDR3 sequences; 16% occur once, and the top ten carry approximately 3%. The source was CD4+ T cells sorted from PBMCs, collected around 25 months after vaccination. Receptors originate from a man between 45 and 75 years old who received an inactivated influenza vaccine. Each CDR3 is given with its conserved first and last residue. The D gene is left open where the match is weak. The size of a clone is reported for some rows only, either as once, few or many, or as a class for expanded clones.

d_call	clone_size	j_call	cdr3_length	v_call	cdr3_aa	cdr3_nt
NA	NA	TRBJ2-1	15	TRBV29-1	CSALKPTGSSNEQFF	TGCAGCGCTTTAAAACCTACAGGGTCTAGCAATGAGCAGTTCTTC
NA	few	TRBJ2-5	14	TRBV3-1	CASSHRQAQETQYF	TGTGCCAGCAGCCATCGACAGGCTCAAGAGACCCAGTACTTC
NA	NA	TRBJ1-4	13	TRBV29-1	CSVRGSTNEKLFF	TGCAGCGTTAGGGGTTCGACTAATGAAAAACTGTTTTTT
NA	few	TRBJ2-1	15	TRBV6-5	CASSYSTNALYEQFF	TGTGCCAGCAGTTACTCGACAAACGCGTTGTATGAGCAGTTCTTC
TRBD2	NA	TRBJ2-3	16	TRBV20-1	CSATKTSGGDTDTQYF	TGCAGTGCTACAAAGACTAGCGGAGGGGACACAGATACGCAGTATTTT
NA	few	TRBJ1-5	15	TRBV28	CASSPGGFYNQPQHF	TGTGCCAGCAGTCCGGGGGGTTTTTATAATCAGCCCCAGCATTTT
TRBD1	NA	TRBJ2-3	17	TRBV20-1	CSARNVSRTGPTDTQYF	TGCAGTGCTAGAAATGTGTCTCGGACAGGGCCCACAGATACGCAGTATTTT
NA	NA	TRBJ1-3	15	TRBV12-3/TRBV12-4	CASGGIGHPGNTIYF	TGTGCCAGCGGCGGTATTGGACACCCTGGAAACACCATATATTTT
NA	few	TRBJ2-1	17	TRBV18	CASSPIAGAISYNEQFF	TGTGCCAGCTCACCAATTGCGGGGGCGATCTCCTACAATGAGCAGTTCTTC
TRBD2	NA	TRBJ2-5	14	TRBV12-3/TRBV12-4	CASKLAGGGETQYF	TGTGCCAGCAAACTAGCGGGAGGGGGAGAGACCCAGTACTTC
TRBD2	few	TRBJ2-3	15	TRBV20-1	CSATGGGRSTDTQYF	TGCAGTGCTACGGGGGGGGGCCGTAGCACAGATACGCAGTATTTT
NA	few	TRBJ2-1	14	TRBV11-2	CASSLERLQNEQFF	TGTGCCAGCAGCTTAGAAAGGCTGCAAAATGAGCAGTTCTTC
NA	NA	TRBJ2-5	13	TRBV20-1	CSASLAVQETQYF	TGCAGTGCTAGTTTGGCGGTCCAAGAGACCCAGTACTTC
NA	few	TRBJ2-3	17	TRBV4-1	CASSPRGRYLSTDTQYF	TGCGCCAGCAGCCCTCGGGGCAGGTACCTTAGCACAGATACGCAGTATTTT
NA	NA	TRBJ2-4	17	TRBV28	CASSLRGLSLAKNIQYF	TGTGCCAGCAGTTTGCGGGGGCTGAGTCTAGCCAAAAACATTCAGTACTTC
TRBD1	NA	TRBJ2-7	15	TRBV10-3	CAISESTGARYEQYF	TGTGCCATCAGTGAGTCAACAGGGGCGCGGTACGAGCAGTACTTC
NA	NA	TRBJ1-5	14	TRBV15	CATSRDMGTQPQHF	TGTGCCACCAGCAGAGATATGGGGACTCAGCCCCAGCATTTT
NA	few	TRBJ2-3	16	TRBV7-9	CASSPRGGIRPDTQYF	TGTGCCAGCAGCCCCCGAGGCGGGATTAGGCCAGATACGCAGTATTTT
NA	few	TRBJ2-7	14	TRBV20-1	CSARTQGTTYEQYF	TGCAGTGCTAGAACCCAGGGAACAACCTACGAGCAGTACTTC
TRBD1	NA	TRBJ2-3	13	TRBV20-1	CSARRQGTDTQYF	TGCAGTGCTAGAAGACAGGGAACAGATACGCAGTATTTT
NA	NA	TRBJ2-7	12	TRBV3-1	CASSQGAGEQYF	TGTGCCAGCAGCCAGGGGGCAGGCGAGCAGTACTTC
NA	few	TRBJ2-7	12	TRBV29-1	CSVKDQTGEQYF	TGCAGCGTTAAGGACCAAACGGGAGAGCAGTACTTC
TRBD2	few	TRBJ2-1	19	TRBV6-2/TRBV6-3	CASSFFAQTSGRFYNEQFF	TGTGCCAGCAGTTTTTTCGCTCAGACTAGCGGGAGATTTTACAATGAGCAGTTCTTC
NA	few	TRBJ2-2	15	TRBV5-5	CASSWGRGDTGELFF	TGTGCCAGCAGCTGGGGACGGGGCGACACCGGGGAGCTGTTTTTT
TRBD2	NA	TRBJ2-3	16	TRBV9	CASSKQGREGVDTQYF	TGTGCCAGCAGCAAGCAGGGGCGGGAGGGCGTGGATACGCAGTATTTT
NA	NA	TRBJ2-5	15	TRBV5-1	CASSQTVPWGETQYF	TGCGCCAGCAGCCAGACGGTGCCCTGGGGGGAGACCCAGTACTTC
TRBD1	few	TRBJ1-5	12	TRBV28	CASNTGDQPQHF	TGTGCCAGCAACACAGGGGATCAGCCCCAGCATTTT